The rows below give T cell receptor beta chains drawn from one sample of a study of cytotoxic CD8 clonotypes in ibrutinib-treated CLL. The assay was immunoSEQ multiplex PCR, and TCRdb's table has in-frame clones only and misses some. The sample gives about 270,000 clones, roughly 76% of which show up once; around 6% is in the top ten. The input for sequencing was PBMCs, taken at disease progression, from a patient treated with ibrutinib. These TCRs come from a human donor with chronic lymphocytic leukemia. Both conserved end residues are part of each CDR3. A D gene is named only where the DNA matches it firmly.

V: TRBV5-1
D: -
J: TRBJ2-7
CDR3: CASSLVSGPSYEQYF

V: TRBV5-1
D: -
J: TRBJ1-2
CDR3: CASRRDKNGYTF

V: TRBV27
D: -
J: TRBJ2-1
CDR3: CASSLSTAYNEQFF

V: TRBV6-4
D: -
J: TRBJ1-1
CDR3: CASSDRPGVGPFF

V: TRBV15
D: -
J: TRBJ1-5
CDR3: CATSRRTANQPQHF

V: TRBV29-1
D: TRBD2
J: TRBJ2-2
CDR3: CSVPVLAGAVGTGELFF

V: TRBV28
D: -
J: TRBJ1-2
CDR3: CASKDSDNYGYTF

V: TRBV23-1
D: -
J: TRBJ2-7
CDR3: CASSQPDRRAYEQYF

V: TRBV15
D: TRBD1
J: TRBJ1-2
CDR3: CATSRRDSPNYGYTF

V: TRBV7-6
D: -
J: TRBJ2-5
CDR3: CASSPTRYSAQETQYF

V: TRBV7-9
D: TRBD1
J: TRBJ1-2
CDR3: CASSLRRLTGGEEGYGYTF

V: TRBV28
D: TRBD1
J: TRBJ2-7
CDR3: CASSGIGTGVYEQYF

V: TRBV6-5
D: -
J: TRBJ2-3
CDR3: CASSYSRGPSTDTQYF

V: TRBV5-4
D: TRBD2
J: TRBJ2-7
CDR3: CASSLVLAGSYEQYF

V: TRBV11-3
D: TRBD1
J: TRBJ2-2
CDR3: CASSLNTGQGVAGELFF

V: TRBV10-2
D: -
J: TRBJ2-2
CDR3: CASSESVLLAENTGELFF

V: TRBV27
D: -
J: TRBJ2-7
CDR3: CASSFRRQVEQYF

V: TRBV29-1
D: -
J: TRBJ2-7
CDR3: CSVATGRAYEQYF

V: TRBV6-5
D: -
J: TRBJ1-2
CDR3: CASTGTSWGYGYTF

V: TRBV4-1
D: -
J: TRBJ2-3
CDR3: CASSQISGGRFNTQYF

V: TRBV15
D: TRBD1
J: TRBJ1-2
CDR3: CATSRDTLKTGYYGYTF

V: TRBV9
D: TRBD2
J: TRBJ2-5
CDR3: CASSVVGGGKETQYF

V: TRBV15
D: TRBD2
J: TRBJ2-5
CDR3: CATSRGRLASGETQYF

V: TRBV4-1
D: TRBD1
J: TRBJ2-7
CDR3: CASSQEHRDRASEQYF

V: TRBV5-4
D: -
J: TRBJ1-1
CDR3: CASSLPMNTEAFF

V: TRBV6-1
D: -
J: TRBJ1-5
CDR3: CASSEERGIFNQPQHF

V: TRBV5-6
D: -
J: TRBJ2-7
CDR3: CASSLVHLEQYF

V: TRBV6-5
D: -
J: TRBJ1-5
CDR3: CASSYTGLNQPQHF

V: TRBV6-4
D: TRBD1
J: TRBJ2-7
CDR3: CASSDSRQGRYEQYF

V: TRBV4-1
D: -
J: TRBJ1-2
CDR3: CASSQAQGLTYGYTF

V: TRBV28
D: -
J: TRBJ2-2
CDR3: CASSTVWSGGGNGELFF